This T cell receptor (beta chain) was obtained from a study of blood T cell repertoires in COVID-19. Study as a whole: There were acute and convalescent COVID-19 samples, and they came from the United States, Italy and Spain. PBMCs, B-cell-depleted T cells, or T cells provided the cDNA or gDNA that made up the material.

In the original processing: For nucleated cells, counts were estimated from reference gene primer amplification. Clones were read by immunoSEQ multiplex PCR, and TCRdb kept only the in-frame ones, dropping some. The V and J calls and clone size come from that table; D and trimming were worked out from the DNA. The table has roughly 290,000 clones, about 87% seen once; the top ten hold approximately 8%. This clone appeared a single time. The sequencing sample was made of peripheral blood. This TCR was recovered from a woman in her forties or fifties who had recovered from COVID-19.

DNA of the CDR3: TGTGCCAGCAGCTTAAGGGCTAGCGGGAGTTGGGCAGATACGCAGTATTTT. This translates into CASSLRASGSWADTQYF. This chain joins TRBV7-3 and TRBJ2-3, with 10 bases fitting TRBD2. V was pared by 1 base and J by 4 bases, with 8 bases of the junction left unmatched. The germline V gene has CDR1 SGHTA and CDR2 FQGTGA. The length of the CDR3 is 17 residues.